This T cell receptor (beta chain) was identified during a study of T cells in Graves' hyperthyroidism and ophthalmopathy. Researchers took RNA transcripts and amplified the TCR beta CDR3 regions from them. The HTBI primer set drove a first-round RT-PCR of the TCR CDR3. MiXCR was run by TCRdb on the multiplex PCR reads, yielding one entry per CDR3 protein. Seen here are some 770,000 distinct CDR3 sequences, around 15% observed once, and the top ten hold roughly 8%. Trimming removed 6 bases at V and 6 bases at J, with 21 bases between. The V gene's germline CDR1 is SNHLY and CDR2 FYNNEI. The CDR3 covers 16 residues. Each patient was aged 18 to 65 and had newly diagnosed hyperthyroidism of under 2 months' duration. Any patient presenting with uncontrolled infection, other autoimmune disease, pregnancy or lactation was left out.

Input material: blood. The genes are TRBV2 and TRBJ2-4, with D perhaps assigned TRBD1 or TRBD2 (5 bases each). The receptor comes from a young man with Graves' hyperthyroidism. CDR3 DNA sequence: TGTGCCAGCAGATTAACCTCCTCGGGACCGCTAAACATTCAGTACTTC. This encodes CASRLTSSGPLNIQYF.